This T cell receptor (beta chain) was sequenced for a study of blood T cell repertoires in COVID-19. About the research overall: PBMCs, B-cell-depleted T cells, or T cells were the source of the cDNA or gDNA that made up the material.

Germline values: CDR1 SNHLY, CDR2 FYNNEI. This CDR3 has 12 amino acids. The V gene lost 9 bases and the J gene lost 9 bases, with 12 bases spanning the gap. Participants were aged roughly 18 to 90 years from some 24 US areas. Participant-reported clinical history was the basis for cohort assignment. Authors' data handling: Amplifying reference gene primers gave estimates of nucleated cell counts. Using immunoSEQ multiplex PCR, the repertoire was profiled, and TCRdb retains in-frame clones only, with some absent. Clonal size and the V and J genes are those of that table, whereas D and trimming came from the DNA. Among about 250,000 clones listed, around 92% were seen once.

J is TRBJ1-6 and V is TRBV2; D remains unclear. This clonotype originated in a woman in her twenties or thirties with acute COVID-19. Sequencing was carried out using PBMCs or T cells enriched from blood (not recorded which). This CDR3 reads CASGLGVSPLHF. In DNA, the CDR3 is TGTGCCAGTGGACTAGGCGTTTCACCCCTCCACTTT.